This TCR beta chain was sequenced during a study of Siglec-9 on CD8 T cells in melanoma (dated by TCRdb to between 2018 and 2021). Describing the broader study: Siglec-9 expression on CD8+ T cells and the role of Siglec-9 in regulating T cells in the melanoma tumor microenvironment were investigated in the study. The paper's findings and limits, for the study overall: According to the reported findings, Siglec-9 marked and regulated a subset of effector memory CD8+ T cells that seemed to build up inside melanoma tumors.

Comment on this clone: The antigen it recognizes is unknown. It has no much larger one-base neighbor in the sample; base qualities were not kept.

The method behind the library was the immunoSEQ multiplex PCR assay. In its TCRdb copy, this immuneACCESS table keeps in-frame sequences only and misses some clones. Where compared with another copy, unresolved V genes explain less than half of these, and the others have no known cause. This sample has some 37,000 clones in its table, and about four fifths of those were observed once. More than 1.5% of the sample is in the top ten clones. Reading the germline V gene gives CDR1 SQVTM and CDR2 ANQGSEA. Counted from cysteine to phenylalanine, this CDR3 has 14 amino acids. Left in the record is the CDR3 DNA by itself, 42 bases read in frame from the first base. V is trimmed back by 7 bases and J by 0 bases, and the junction contains 5 bases that no gene match accounts for.

The chain couples TRBV29-1 to TRBJ2-7, and TRBD1 aligns with 11 junction nucleotides. The receptor's source is a human donor in good health. Sequences were obtained from Siglec-9- CD8+ T cells sorted from blood. The cell subset or site label of this sample denotes: CD8 T cells lacking Siglec-9. The CDR3 reads as follows: CSALGTGGSYEQYF. The nucleotide sequence is given as TGCAGCGCACTGGGGACAGGGGGCTCCTACGAGCAGTACTTC.